The 29 T cell receptor beta chains presented below share a single source sample, sequenced in a study of beta chain features in type 1 diabetes. The antigens for these receptors are not known. Study-wide findings and caveats: Moderately but significantly shorter TCRB CDR3s were found in Type 1 diabetes patients in all four CD4+ subsets.

Reverse transcribing all isolated RNA meant expressed TCRB transcripts were sequenced. Generated by immunoSEQ multiplex PCR, the TCRdb table keeps only in-frame clones and is missing some. There are just under 150,000 clones in the sample; about an eighth occur only once, and roughly 1.4% lies in the top ten. Sequencing input: central memory CD4+ T cells from blood. These receptors all come from a man between 18 and 29 years old with type 1 diabetes.

The gene calls are TRBV2 and TRBJ2-3; TRBD2 matches at 10 bases. V lost 8 bases to trimming and J lost 3 bases; unmatched junction nucleotides: 5. The germline gives CDR1 SNHLY, CDR2 FYNNEI. The CDR3 spans 14 residues. CDR3 sequence reads: CASAPGLATDTQYF. In DNA, the CDR3 is TGTGCCAGCGCGCCGGGACTAGCGACAGATACGCAGTATTTT.

V usage is TRBV5-1 and J usage is TRBJ1-1, with 7 bases matching TRBD1. The CDR3 is 14 residues long. The V gene end was trimmed by 4 bases and the J gene end by 1 base; junction bases not matched to a gene: 4. In germline, CDR1 is SGHRS, CDR2 YFSETQ. The CDR3 region has the DNA TGCGCCAGCAGCCACGGACAGGAGAACACTGAAGCTTTCTTT. It is translated as CASSHGQENTEAFF.

This clone was counted between two and nine times. This chain joins TRBV7-3 and TRBJ1-1; D is unclear. V was trimmed by 1 base and J by 7 bases, leaving 10 bases between them. CDR3 size: 13 residues. Germline CDR1 reads SGHTA; CDR2 reads FQGTGA. The CDR3 loop reads CASSLMDGSEAFF. The CDR3 region has the DNA TGTGCCAGCAGCTTAATGGACGGGAGTGAAGCTTTCTTT.

This clone came up a few times. The chain is built from TRBV18 and TRBJ1-2; no definite D call. Germline lookup yields CDR1 KGHSH and CDR2 LQKENI. The CDR3 runs to 15 residues. V lost 1 base and J lost 0, with 9 bases in between. The CDR3, as DNA: TGTGCCAGCTCACCACGGGCAGACCCTAACTATGGCTACACCTTC. It codes for CASSPRADPNYGYTF.

This clone was observed a handful of times. The chain uses TRBV19 and TRBJ1-1; TRBD1 is a possible D gene (5 bases). V was clipped by 9 bases and J by 0 bases, with 11 bases between them. Germline V gives CDR1 LNHDA, CDR2 SQIVND (reference sequence). This CDR3 is built from 13 residues. CDR3 in DNA: TGTGCCAGGTTGACAGTACTGAACACTGAAGCTTTCTTT. This gives the protein CARLTVLNTEAFF.

This clone was found a few times. The chain uses TRBV29-1 and TRBJ1-5; D remains ambiguous. V lost 3 bases and J 0 bases, leaving 12 bases between the germline ends. The germline gives CDR1 SQVTM, CDR2 ANQGSEA. This CDR3 is built from 15 residues. DNA for the CDR3: TGCAGCGTTGATGATGGGAGTAATAGCAATCAGCCCCAGCATTTT. Its translation: CSVDDGSNSNQPQHF.

This clone was seen a few times. V gene TRBV5-1 combines with J gene TRBJ2-3; D gene uncertain. CDR3 size: 14 residues. The V end lost 2 bases, the J end lost 0 bases, and 7 bases lay between the germline ends. CDR1 is SGHRS and CDR2 is YFSETQ in the germline V gene. CDR3 loop: CASSLSASTDTQYF. The DNA for the CDR3 is TGCGCCAGCAGCTTAAGCGCGAGCACAGATACGCAGTATTTT.

V usage is TRBV7-3 and J usage is TRBJ2-1, with TRBD2 matching 9 bases. V shed 2 bases and J 8 bases; nucleotides not matched to a gene: 7. CDR3 length: 15 residues. Germline lookup yields CDR1 SGHTA and CDR2 FQGTGA. The CDR3 is CASSLASGDGDEQFF. The CDR3 DNA reads TGTGCCAGCAGCTTAGCTAGCGGGGACGGGGATGAGCAGTTCTTC. The variable domain in full, completed from reference TRBV7-3 and TRBJ2-1, reads GAGVSQTPSNKVTEKGKYVELRCDPISGHTALYWYRQSLGQGPEFLIYFQGTGAADDSGLPNDRFFAVRPEGSVSTLKIQRTERGDSAVYLCASSLASGDGDEQFFGPGTRLTVL.

The chain employs TRBV27 and TRBJ2-3; D unclear. The CDR3 is 13 amino acids. The ends were cut back, 3 bases at V and 1 base at J, with 5 bases in the middle. The germline V gene has CDR1 MNHEY and CDR2 SMNVEV (reference sequence). This CDR3 reads CASSFRGTDTQYF. Here the CDR3 DNA reads TGTGCCAGCAGTTTTAGGGGCACAGATACGCAGTATTTT.

In this sample, this clone turned up a few times. This specimen includes other DNA sequences encoding the same CDR3. The chain joins TRBV30 to TRBJ1-5; D gene ambiguous. The germline V gene has CDR1 GTSNPN and CDR2 SVGIG (reference sequence). There are 13 residues in the CDR3. The V gene lost 4 bases and the J gene lost 0 bases, with 7 bases spanning the gap. CDR3 DNA: TGTGCCTGGAACCGGGATAGCAATCAGCCCCAGCATTTT. This translates into CAWNRDSNQPQHF.

V and J are TRBV6-6 and TRBJ1-5; a possible D gene is TRBD1 (6 bases). The CDR3 runs to 15 residues. Germline V gene lookup returns CDR1 MNHNY and CDR2 SVGAGI (reference sequence). V was cut by 5 bases and J by 2 bases, with 13 bases left in between. This CDR3 is CASSLGQWGNQPQHF. DNA for the CDR3: TGTGCCAGCAGTCTTGGACAGTGGGGCAATCAGCCCCAGCATTTT.

The CDR3 bases are TGTGCCAGCAGCTCGGGCAGGGATAATGAGCAGTTCTTC. As protein: CASSSGRDNEQFF. The chain carries TRBV7-9 and TRBJ2-1, with D tentatively TRBD1 (5 bases). V was clipped by 4 bases and J by 7 bases, with 11 bases between them. CDR1 SEHNR and CDR2 FQNEAQ come from the germline V gene (reference sequence). The CDR3 has 13 residues.

A few counts support this clone. For the CDR3, the DNA is TGCAGCGTTGAAGAGGGACAGGGGTTCGCTGAAGCTTTCTTT. This gives the protein CSVEEGQGFAEAFF. V usage is TRBV29-1 and J usage is TRBJ1-1; TRBD1 agrees at 10 bases. CDR3 length equals 14 residues. V lost 0 bases and J lost 6; bases outside the gene matches: 4. Germline CDR1 is SQVTM and CDR2 is ANQGSEA.

This clone was seen only a few times. This chain links TRBV7-2 with TRBJ2-6; D possibly corresponds to TRBD2 (5 bases). The CDR3 runs to 15 residues. Trimming stripped 6 bases from V and 1 base from J, with 10 bases between. Germline values: CDR1 SGHTA, CDR2 FQGNSA. The chain's CDR3 is CASRIGLSGANVLTF. DNA for the CDR3: TGTGCCAGCAGAATCGGACTGTCTGGGGCCAACGTCCTGACTTTC.

The CDR3 DNA is TGTGCCTGGTCAGTCGGAGGGACCGATAGCAATCAGCCCCAGCATTTT. It specifies CAWSVGGTDSNQPQHF. The V and J genes are TRBV30 and TRBJ1-5; D might be TRBD1 (5 bases). This CDR3 region has 16 residues. V was cut by 5 bases and J by 0 bases, with 17 bases left in between. Per germline, CDR1 GTSNPN and CDR2 SVGIG (reference sequence).

V and J are TRBV30 and TRBJ1-5, with a possible D match to TRBD1 (6 bases). CDR3 length: 18 amino acids. CDR1 is GTSNPN, CDR2 SVGIG, per germline (reference sequence). Trimming pared 1 base from V and 2 bases from J, leaving 21 bases between. The CDR3 sequence is CAWSASTGTRVRNQPQHF. The DNA for the CDR3 is TGTGCCTGGAGTGCCTCAACAGGGACCCGGGTGCGCAATCAGCCCCAGCATTTT. Supplemented by reference TRBV30 and TRBJ1-5, the full variable domain reads SQTIHQWPATLVQPVGSPLSLECTVEGTSNPNLYWYRQAAGRGLQLLFYSVGIGQISSEVPQNLSASRPQDRQFILSSKKLLLSDSGFYLCAWSASTGTRVRNQPQHFGDGTRLSIL.

This clone was detected only a few times. The J gene is TRBJ1-1, the V gene TRBV12-5; D unresolved. V was cut by 6 bases and J by 5 bases, with 13 bases left in between. The CDR3 sequence is 13 residues long. CDR1 is LGHNT, CDR2 FRNRAP, per germline. Here the CDR3 DNA reads TGTGCTAGTGGGTCCACGGATTTTACTGAAGCTTTCTTT. It is translated as CASGSTDFTEAFF.

The J gene is TRBJ2-1, the V gene TRBV6-1, with 9 bases aligning to TRBD1. The V gene end was trimmed by 6 bases and the J gene end by 14 bases; junction bases not matched to a gene: 5. The CDR3 loop spans 11 amino acids. Germline V lookup: CDR1 MNHNS, CDR2 SASEGT. Written as DNA, the CDR3 is TGTGCCAGCAGGATGGGGGACAGGGAGTTCTTC. Residues: CASRMGDREFF.

The V gene is TRBV10-3, the J gene TRBJ1-1; D is ambiguous. Germline assignment: CDR1 ENHRY and CDR2 SYGVKD. The CDR3 contains 12 residues. The germline V and J ends were trimmed by 0 bases and 8 bases, with 7 bases remaining between them. CDR3 amino acids: CAISESDREAFF. In DNA, the CDR3 is TGTGCCATCAGTGAGTCCGACCGCGAAGCTTTCTTT.

The chain uses TRBV7-6 and TRBJ1-1; 7 bases line up with TRBD1. Germline-derived CDR1 and CDR2 are SGHVS and FNYEAQ. The CDR3 totals 13 residues. With V trimmed by 4 bases and J by 5 bases, 4 bases remained unmatched. For the CDR3, the DNA is TGTGCCAGCAGCTCGGGACAGCGAACTGAAGCTTTCTTT. Encoded protein: CASSSGQRTEAFF.

This chain uses TRBV2 with TRBJ1-2; 8 nucleotides agree with TRBD1. The CDR3 length is 13 residues. The trim removed 0 bases at V and 8 bases at J, leaving 2 bases unmatched. The germline V gene encodes CDR1 SNHLY and CDR2 FYNNEI. The CDR3 sequence: CASSEAPGGGYTF. In DNA form, the CDR3 reads TGTGCCAGCAGTGAAGCGCCAGGGGGCGGCTACACCTTC.

This clone was detected many times. V gene TRBV15 combines with J gene TRBJ2-5; D gene uncertain. The germline V gene encodes CDR1 LNHNV and CDR2 YYDKDF (reference sequence). V was pared by 1 base and J by 4 bases, with 13 bases between. The CDR3 is made up of 15 amino acids. This CDR3 reads CATSRVKDPVETQYF. The CDR3 nucleotides read TGTGCCACCAGCAGAGTAAAAGATCCCGTAGAGACCCAGTACTTC. Drawing the rest from reference TRBV15 and TRBJ2-5, the complete variable domain is DAMVIQNPRYQVTQFGKPVTLSCSQTLNHNVMYWYQQKSSQAPKLLFHYYDKDFNNEADTPDNFQSRRPNTSFCFLDIRSPGLGDTAMYLCATSRVKDPVETQYFGPGTRLLVL.

V is TRBV5-4 and J is TRBJ2-3; TRBD2 matches 11 bases. V lost 4 bases, J lost 3 bases, and 10 bases stayed unmatched. The germline CDR1 and CDR2 sequences are SGHNT and YYREEE (reference sequence). The CDR3 loop spans 17 amino acids. For the CDR3, the DNA is TGTGCCAGCAGCCCAAGCCCTAGCGGGGGGCTAACAGATACGCAGTATTTT. Translating gives CASSPSPSGGLTDTQYF.

A few counts support this clone. This sequence joins TRBV28 and TRBJ1-2; a weak D match, TRBD1 (5 bases). V lost 8 bases to trimming and J lost 3 bases, with 13 bases between them. Per the germline V gene, CDR1 is MDHEN and CDR2 is SYDVKM. This CDR3 contains 13 residues. The CDR3, as DNA: TGTGCCAGCCACTCGACGGGGGACTATGGCTACACCTTC. Its protein product is CASHSTGDYGYTF.

The sample holds a few counts of this clone. The V gene is TRBV7-2, the J gene TRBJ2-1; D is ambiguous. Looked up from germline, CDR1 is SGHTA and CDR2 is FQGNSA. The V gene lost 2 bases and the J gene lost 8 bases, with 13 bases spanning the gap. The CDR3 covers 14 residues. CDR3: CASSLSLPHDEQFF. In DNA, the CDR3 is TGTGCCAGCAGCTTATCCTTGCCCCATGATGAGCAGTTCTTC.

This clone has ten or more counts. Different DNA sequences within this sample yield the same CDR3. This chain joins TRBV29-1 and TRBJ2-3, with TRBD1 matching 7 bases. The CDR3 extends over 15 amino acids. J was trimmed by 4 bases and V by 2 bases; bases with no gene match: 9. The germline gives CDR1 SQVTM, CDR2 ANQGSEA. CDR3 in DNA: TGCAGCGTTGAATCGTGGCGTCAGGGGGCAGATACGCAGTATTTT. It specifies CSVESWRQGADTQYF.

This clone appeared many times. The chain couples TRBV29-1 to TRBJ2-7, with a weak D call TRBD2 (5 bases). Trimming pared 7 bases from V and 0 bases from J, leaving 13 bases between. Germline-derived CDR1 and CDR2 are SQVTM and ANQGSEA. The CDR3 covers 13 residues. The CDR3 sequence: CSAQDGGSYEQYF. CDR3 nucleotides: TGCAGCGCCCAGGACGGAGGCTCCTACGAGCAGTACTTC.

The J gene is TRBJ2-7, the V gene TRBV25-1, with a tentative D call TRBD1 (6 bases). V was cut by 4 bases and J by 0 bases, with 19 bases left in between. CDR3 length equals 17 residues. Looked up from germline, CDR1 is MGHDK and CDR2 is SYGVNS. The CDR3 sequence: CASSATPAGTHSYEQYF. The CDR3 nucleotides read TGTGCCAGCAGTGCCACACCGGCCGGGACACACTCCTACGAGCAGTACTTC.

The table lists this clone with a few counts. The identical CDR3 is also encoded by other nucleotide sequences in the sample. Written as DNA, the CDR3 is TGTGCCTGGAGTGTACGGGGGGGGACCGGGGAGCTGTTTTTT. Amino acid sequence: CAWSVRGGTGELFF. V is TRBV30 and J is TRBJ2-2; 8 nucleotides line up with TRBD2. The CDR3 has 14 amino acids. V shed 0 bases and J 5 bases; nucleotides not matched to a gene: 2. CDR1 and CDR2 from the germline V gene are GTSNPN and SVGIG (reference sequence).